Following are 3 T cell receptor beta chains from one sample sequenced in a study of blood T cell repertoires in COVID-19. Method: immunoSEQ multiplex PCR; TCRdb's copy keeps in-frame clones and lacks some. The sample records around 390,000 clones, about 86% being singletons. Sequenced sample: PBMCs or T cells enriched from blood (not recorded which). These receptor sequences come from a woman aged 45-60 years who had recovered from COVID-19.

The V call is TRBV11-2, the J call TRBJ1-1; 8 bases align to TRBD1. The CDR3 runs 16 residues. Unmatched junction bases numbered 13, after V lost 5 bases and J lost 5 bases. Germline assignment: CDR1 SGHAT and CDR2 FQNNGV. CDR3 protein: CASSRRAGGAGTEAFF. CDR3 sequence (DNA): TGTGCCAGCAGCCGCAGGGCAGGGGGCGCTGGGACTGAAGCTTTCTTT.

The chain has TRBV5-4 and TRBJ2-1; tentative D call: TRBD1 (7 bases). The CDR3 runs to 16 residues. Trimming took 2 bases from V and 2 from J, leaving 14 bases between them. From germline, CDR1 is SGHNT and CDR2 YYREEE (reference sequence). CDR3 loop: CASSLGGGLPYNEQFF. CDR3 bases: TGTGCCAGCAGCTTAGGAGGGGGCTTGCCCTACAATGAGCAGTTCTTC.

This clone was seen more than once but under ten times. The CDR3 loop reads CASSQTGSGLSPLHF. Written as DNA, the CDR3 is TGCGCCAGCAGCCAGACAGGGAGCGGCCTCTCACCCCTCCACTTT. This chain uses TRBV4-1 with TRBJ1-6; 7 bases are a match to TRBD1. CDR1 and CDR2 from the germline V gene are MGHRA and YSYEKL. The CDR3 is 15 residues long. V lost 3 bases, J lost 10 bases, and 9 bases stayed unmatched.